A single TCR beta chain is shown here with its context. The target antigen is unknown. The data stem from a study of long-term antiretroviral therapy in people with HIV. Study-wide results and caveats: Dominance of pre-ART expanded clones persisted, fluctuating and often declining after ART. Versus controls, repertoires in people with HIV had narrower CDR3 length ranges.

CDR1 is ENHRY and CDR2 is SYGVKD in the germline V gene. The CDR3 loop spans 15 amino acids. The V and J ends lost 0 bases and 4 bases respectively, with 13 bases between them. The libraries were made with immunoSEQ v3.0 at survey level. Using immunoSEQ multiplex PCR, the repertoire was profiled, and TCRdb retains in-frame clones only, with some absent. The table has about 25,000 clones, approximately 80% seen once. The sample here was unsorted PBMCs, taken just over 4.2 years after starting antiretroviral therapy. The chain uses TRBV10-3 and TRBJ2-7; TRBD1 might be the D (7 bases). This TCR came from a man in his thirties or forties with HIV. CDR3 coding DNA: TGTGCCATCAGTGAGTCCGAGACAGGGAGGTACGAGCAGTACTTC. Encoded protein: CAISESETGRYEQYF.